The 32 T cell receptor beta chains presented below share a single source sample, sequenced in a study of blood T cells in healthy people across ages. Alongside a J-beta primer mix, a sample-barcoded 5' primer served in a second PCR lasting roughly 6 to 11 cycles. TCRdb re-derived calls from the 5' RACE reads in MiXCR, one entry per CDR3 protein. Among approximately 1.5 million distinct CDR3 sequences, approximately 43% were seen once, and the ten largest hold approximately 4%. The sample consisted of blood. The receptor set was obtained from a young woman in good health.

The V and J genes are TRBV7-8 and TRBJ2-7, with D perhaps matching TRBD1 (6 bases). This CDR3 is built from 13 residues. Germline V gene data show CDR1 as SGHVS and CDR2 as FQNEAQ. Trimming removed 7 bases from V and 3 bases from J, with 13 bases in between. The CDR3 DNA sequence: TGTGCCAGCACCGCGTGGACAGTCTACGAGCAGTACTTC. Amino acids: CASTAWTVYEQYF.

This clonotype has only one observation. The chain carries TRBV27 and TRBJ2-1; the D is unclear. CDR3 size: 15 residues. From germline, CDR1 is MNHEY and CDR2 SMNVEV (reference sequence). V lost 0 bases and J lost 8, with 14 bases in between. For the CDR3, the DNA is TGTGCCAGCAGTTTATCAGGGAATCCCCAACATGAGCAGTTCTTC. Translated, it gives CASSLSGNPQHEQFF.

The V call is TRBV20-1, the J call TRBJ2-5; D is perhaps TRBD1 or TRBD2 (5 bases each). With the DNA end fitting TRBJ2-7 better, the J assignment may be wrong. The germline V gene encodes CDR1 DFQATT and CDR2 SNEGSKA (reference sequence). The CDR3 covers 16 residues. CDR3 coding DNA: TGCAGTGCTAGAGTCCCAGGGAACGGGATGCTACGCGAGCAGTACTTC. It specifies CSARVPGNGMLREQYF.

V usage is TRBV7-2 and J usage is TRBJ1-1, with D possibly matching TRBD1 (5 bases). Germline assignment: CDR1 SGHTA and CDR2 FQGNSA. The CDR3 covers 14 residues. Trimming left V 4 bases short and J 1 base short, with 10 bases between. The DNA for the CDR3 is TGTGCCAGCAGCTGGGGACGGTGGAACACTGAAGCTTTCTTT. Amino acid sequence: CASSWGRWNTEAFF.

This sequence joins TRBV7-9 and TRBJ2-1, with D possibly being TRBD2 (5 bases). Trimming removed 5 bases from V and 5 bases from J, with 13 bases in between. The CDR3 is 14 amino acids. CDR1 is SEHNR and CDR2 is FQNEAQ in the germline V gene (reference sequence). For the CDR3, the DNA is TGTGCCAGCAGCACAACCGGGATAAACAATGAGCAGTTCTTC. It is translated as CASSTTGINNEQFF.

This clonotype was counted between two and nine times. The CDR3 bases are TGTGCCAGCAGCCCTAGCCCTGACTACAATGAGCAGTTCTTC. Encoded protein: CASSPSPDYNEQFF. The chain has TRBV7-9 and TRBJ2-1; possibly TRBD2 for D (5 bases). CDR1 and CDR2 (germline): SEHNR, FQNEAQ (reference sequence). The CDR3 consists of 14 residues. V lost 5 bases to trimming and J lost 3 bases, with 11 bases between them.

The rearrangement uses TRBV2 and TRBJ1-2, with D unclear. V was trimmed by 4 bases and J by 2 bases, leaving 11 bases between them. There are 14 residues in the CDR3. The germline V gene has CDR1 SNHLY and CDR2 FYNNEI. Here the CDR3 reads CASSVRRENYGYTF. The CDR3 DNA follows: TGTGCCAGCAGTGTCCGACGCGAAAACTATGGCTACACCTTC.

This clonotype occurred many times. The chain recombines TRBV6-5 with TRBJ1-2; D is perhaps TRBD1 (5 bases). This CDR3 region has 13 residues. The germline V gene has CDR1 MNHEY and CDR2 SVGAGI. V lost 6 bases, J lost 4 bases, and 12 bases lay in between. The CDR3 DNA reads as TGTGCCAGCAGAATGGGACTGTTCTATGGCTACACCTTC. It translates to CASRMGLFYGYTF.

This clonotype came up a few times. This sequence joins TRBV29-1 and TRBJ1-1; 8 positions match TRBD1. This CDR3 spans 14 amino acids. Trimming took 5 bases from V and 4 from J; bases not matched to a gene: 9. Germline CDR1 reads SQVTM; CDR2 reads ANQGSEA. CDR3 nucleotide sequence: TGCAGCGTTTCGCGCGGACAGGGAGGCACTGAAGCTTTCTTT. Amino acid sequence: CSVSRGQGGTEAFF.

The chain employs TRBV27 and TRBJ1-6; tentative D call: TRBD1 (5 bases). This CDR3 comprises 15 residues. Germline CDR1 and CDR2: MNHEY and SMNVEV (reference sequence). Between the trimmed V and J ends, which lost 7 bases and 6 bases, there was a span of 16 bases. The CDR3 protein is CASTYSGGTNSPLHF. CDR3 nucleotide sequence: TGTGCCAGCACCTATTCGGGGGGAACTAATTCACCCCTCCACTTT.

This clonotype was seen a handful of times. The chain employs TRBV20-1 and TRBJ1-1; 10 bases align to TRBD1. The CDR3 sequence is 14 residues long. V shed 6 bases and J 0 bases; nucleotides not matched to a gene: 4. Germline-derived CDR1 and CDR2 are DFQATT and SNEGSKA (reference sequence). CDR3 protein: CSAGQGGVNTEAFF. For the CDR3, the DNA is TGCAGTGCCGGACAGGGGGGGGTGAACACTGAAGCTTTCTTT.

This clonotype was counted a single time. The rearrangement uses TRBV7-3 and TRBJ1-1, with D possibly matching TRBD1 (5 bases). V was pared by 4 bases and J by 8 bases, with 14 bases between. Looked up from germline, CDR1 is SGHTA and CDR2 is FQGTGA. The CDR3 contains 13 residues. CDR3 loop: CASSSGTPREAFF. CDR3 DNA: TGTGCCAGCAGCTCCGGGACCCCGAGAGAAGCTTTCTTT.

This clonotype was seen only a few times. A single base separates this from a much larger clone, so it may be a read error. The rearrangement uses TRBV21-1 and TRBJ2-7. TRBV21-1 is recorded as a pseudogene. This CDR3 comprises 10 residues. For the CDR3, the DNA is TGTGCCAGCAGGGTCTACGAGCAGTACTTC. Its translation is CASRVYEQYF.

This clonotype was detected once. The chain employs TRBV12-3 or TRBV12-4 and TRBJ1-5; D ambiguous. Trimming left V 5 bases short and J 1 base short, with 12 bases between. The CDR3 length is 15 residues. The CDR3 DNA reads TGTGCCAGCAGTGCCCCCGGGCTGAGCAATCAGCCCCAGCATTTT. Amino acid sequence: CASSAPGLSNQPQHF.

The chain links TRBV6-5 to TRBJ2-1, with D hard to call. The germline V and J ends were trimmed by 5 bases and 8 bases, with 10 bases remaining between them. CDR1 and CDR2 (germline): MNHEY, SVGAGI. This CDR3 has 12 residues. The CDR3 spells CASSNLPDEQFF. The CDR3 DNA sequence: TGTGCCAGCAGTAATCTGCCGGATGAGCAGTTCTTC.

This clonotype was seen only a few times. This chain joins TRBV11-1 and TRBJ2-7; D is unresolved. The CDR3 contains 14 residues. V dropped 2 bases and J dropped 0 bases, with 8 bases sitting between them. Germline CDR1 and CDR2: SGHAT and FQDESV (reference sequence). The DNA for the CDR3 is TGTGCCAGCAGCTTATTCGGCAGCTCCTACGAGCAGTACTTC. Its translation is CASSLFGSSYEQYF.

This clonotype was seen only once. The J gene is TRBJ2-1, the V gene TRBV25-1; TRBD1 agrees at 7 bases. Trimming cost V 7 bases and J 6 bases; bases outside gene matches: 9. CDR1 is MGHDK and CDR2 is SYGVNS in the germline V gene. The CDR3 sequence is 14 residues long. The CDR3: CASKEDRRSNEQFF. The CDR3 nucleotides read TGTGCCAGCAAGGAGGACAGGAGAAGCAATGAGCAGTTCTTC.

This clonotype was seen a handful of times. The chain is built from TRBV6-2 or TRBV6-3 and TRBJ2-7, with 7 nucleotides matching TRBD1. With 7 bases clipped from V and 3 bases from J, the junction kept 12 bases outside the gene matches. This CDR3 has 15 amino acids. The germline CDR1 and CDR2 sequences are MNHEY and SVGEGT. DNA of the CDR3: TGTGCCAGCACAACAACCGGGACAGTTGACTACGAGCAGTACTTC. Protein sequence: CASTTTGTVDYEQYF.

The chain links TRBV27 to TRBJ1-1, with D maybe TRBD1 (5 bases). The CDR3 length is 13 residues. Germline V gene lookup returns CDR1 MNHEY and CDR2 SMNVEV (reference sequence). Trimming took 8 bases from V and 4 from J, leaving 14 bases between them. CDR3 sequence (DNA): TGTGCCAGCCAACCGAGGGGATCCACTGAAGCTTTCTTT. It codes for CASQPRGSTEAFF.

The CDR3 is CGSFGGPSNYGYTF. The DNA of the CDR3 is TGTGGCTCCTTCGGGGGCCCCTCTAACTATGGCTACACCTTC. The chain couples TRBV7-9 to TRBJ1-2; D perhaps matches TRBD1 (6 bases). CDR1 is SEHNR and CDR2 is FQNEAQ in the germline V gene (reference sequence). CDR3 size: 14 residues. The entire variable domain, with the rest obtained from reference TRBV7-9 and TRBJ1-2, is as follows: DTGVSQNPRHKITKRGQNVTFRCDPISEHNRLYWYRQTLGQGPEFLTYFQNEAQLEKSRLLSDRFSAERPKGSFSTLEIQRTEQGDSAMYLCGSFGGPSNYGYTFGSGTRLTVV.

This chain uses TRBV28 with TRBJ1-1, with D perhaps matching TRBD1 (6 bases). This CDR3 contains 14 residues. Germline CDR1 is MDHEN and CDR2 is SYDVKM. V lost 0 bases and J lost 4, with 9 bases in between. The DNA for the CDR3 is TGTGCCAGCAGTTTATGGTACAGGGTCACTGAAGCTTTCTTT. Encoded protein: CASSLWYRVTEAFF.

The V gene is TRBV7-2, the J gene TRBJ1-4; 7 bases match TRBD1. Germline V gives CDR1 SGHTA, CDR2 FQGNSA. The CDR3 is 15 amino acids. Unmatched junction bases numbered 14, after V lost 5 bases and J lost 11 bases. The CDR3 DNA reads as TGTGCCAGCAGCCCTCGGGCTCAGGGGGTTGGGAAACTGTTTTTT. This gives the protein CASSPRAQGVGKLFF.

J is TRBJ2-5 and V is TRBV29-1, with D unresolved. The V gene lost 4 bases and the J gene lost 5 bases, with 11 bases spanning the gap. CDR1 SQVTM and CDR2 ANQGSEA come from the germline V gene. The CDR3 contains 12 residues. The CDR3 spells CSVVWKRETQYF. Here the CDR3 DNA reads TGCAGCGTTGTATGGAAACGGGAGACCCAGTACTTC.

The chain's CDR3 is CASSYSLGASSNQPQHF. CDR3 nucleotides: TGTGCCAGCAGTTACTCTTTAGGGGCTTCTAGCAATCAGCCCCAGCATTTT. The chain couples TRBV6-2 or TRBV6-3 to TRBJ1-5; perhaps TRBD1 as D (5 bases). This CDR3 region has 17 residues. V was clipped by 0 bases and J by 0 bases, with 12 bases between them. Germline assignment: CDR1 MNHEY and CDR2 SVGEGT.

V usage is TRBV7-2 and J usage is TRBJ2-3; TRBD2 matches at 11 bases. The CDR3 sequence is 16 residues long. The ends lost 3 bases at V and 4 bases at J; junction bases unmatched: 6. CDR1 is SGHTA and CDR2 is FQGNSA in the germline V gene. CDR3 in DNA: TGTGCCAGCAGCTTTCTTAGCGGGAGGGCCGCAGATACGCAGTATTTT. Residues: CASSFLSGRAADTQYF. Supplemented by reference TRBV7-2 and TRBJ2-3, the full variable domain reads GAGVSQSPSNKVTEKGKDVELRCDPISGHTALYWYRQSLGQGLEFLIYFQGNSAPDKSGLPSDRFSAERTGGSVSTLTIQRTQQEDSAVYLCASSFLSGRAADTQYFGPGTRLTVL.

This clonotype was counted between two and nine times. The V and J genes are TRBV6-6 and TRBJ1-2; D call uncertain. The V end lost 6 bases, the J end lost 4 bases, and 18 bases lay between the germline ends. In germline, CDR1 is MNHNY, CDR2 SVGAGI (reference sequence). This CDR3 has 15 amino acids. CDR3 sequence reads: CASRARTANLYGYTF. The CDR3 DNA reads as TGTGCCAGCAGGGCGAGGACGGCTAACCTCTATGGCTACACCTTC.

This clonotype was detected a few times. The V and J genes are TRBV5-1 and TRBJ1-1; 7 bases align to TRBD1. V was pared by 4 bases and J by 4 bases, with 7 bases of the junction left unmatched. Germline V gives CDR1 SGHRS, CDR2 YFSETQ. The CDR3 spans 14 residues. The CDR3 DNA sequence: TGCGCCAGCAGCATGCTACAGGGGCCCACTGAAGCTTTCTTT. This sequence encodes CASSMLQGPTEAFF.

The V and J genes are TRBV4-1 and TRBJ1-3, with a tentative D call TRBD1 (5 bases). V dropped 1 base and J dropped 2 bases, with 18 bases sitting between them. The CDR3 spans 18 residues. Germline V gene lookup returns CDR1 MGHRA and CDR2 YSYEKL. Here the CDR3 DNA reads TGCGCCAGCAGCCAAGCCGCGTTGGTGGGGGGACCTGGAAACACCATATATTTT. Residues: CASSQAALVGGPGNTIYF.

The chain joins TRBV7-3 to TRBJ2-2, with 8 bases lining up with TRBD1. Germline V CDR1 and CDR2: SGHTA, FQGTGA. V lost 3 bases to trimming and J lost 1 base; unmatched junction nucleotides: 4. The CDR3 is 16 amino acids. DNA for the CDR3: TGTGCCAGCAGCTTTTCAGGGGGCTGGAACACCGGGGAGCTGTTTTTT. It yields the protein CASSFSGGWNTGELFF.

Points on this clonotype: A junction boundary mismatches the germline segment, possibly from a read error. CDR3 DNA: TGCGGTGCTGGCTCCTCATCGACGGCCAAAAACATTCAGTACTTC. It yields the protein CGAGSSSTAKNIQYF. The gene calls are TRBV20-1 and TRBJ2-4; D uncertain. Germline-derived CDR1 and CDR2 are DFQATT and SNEGSKA (reference sequence). This CDR3 spans 15 amino acids.

The V call is TRBV27, the J call TRBJ2-3, with D perhaps matching TRBD2 (6 bases). Germline CDR1 is MNHEY and CDR2 is SMNVEV (reference sequence). This CDR3 is built from 15 residues. V shed 7 bases and J shed 2 bases, with 16 bases lying between them. In DNA form, the CDR3 reads TGTGCCAGCACCCCCCGTAGCGGTCCCACAGATACGCAGTATTTT. This gives the protein CASTPRSGPTDTQYF.

This clonotype was counted between two and nine times. In DNA, the CDR3 is TGTGCCAGCAGTCACCCGTTTCTGCGACAGGGACCTAATCAGCCCCAGCATTTT. Translating it yields CASSHPFLRQGPNQPQHF. The genes are TRBV6-5 and TRBJ1-5; 7 bases match TRBD1. The CDR3 has 18 residues. Germline CDR1 MNHEY, CDR2 SVGAGI. The junction had 17 bases not matched to a gene; V was cut back by 5 bases and J by 4 bases.